Only one count was recorded for the clone carrying this T cell receptor (beta chain). The entry originates in a study of blood T cell repertoires in COVID-19. Study overall: The origin of the acute and convalescent COVID-19 samples was the United States, Italy and Spain. Sample material is recorded as cDNA or gDNA derived from T cells, B-cell-depleted T cells, or PBMCs.

Germline V gene data show CDR1 as SGHVS and CDR2 as FNYEAQ. Trimming stripped 5 bases from V and 4 bases from J, with 17 bases between. The CDR3 sequence is 15 residues long. Per the study methods: Nucleated cell counts were estimated from reference gene primer amplification. Clones were read by immunoSEQ multiplex PCR, and TCRdb kept only the in-frame ones, dropping some. V, J and clone size reflect that table, while D and trimming were determined from the DNA. The profile shows about 180,000 clones, around 85% of them singletons. V is TRBV7-6 and J is TRBJ2-5, with D maybe TRBD1 (5 bases). Sequencing was performed on peripheral blood. The source of this sequence is a man aged 65 to 79 with active or convalescent COVID-19. CDR3 protein: CASSLSPGQLETQYF. The CDR3 DNA reads TGTGCCAGCAGCCTCTCGCCAGGGCAACTAGAGACCCAGTACTTC.